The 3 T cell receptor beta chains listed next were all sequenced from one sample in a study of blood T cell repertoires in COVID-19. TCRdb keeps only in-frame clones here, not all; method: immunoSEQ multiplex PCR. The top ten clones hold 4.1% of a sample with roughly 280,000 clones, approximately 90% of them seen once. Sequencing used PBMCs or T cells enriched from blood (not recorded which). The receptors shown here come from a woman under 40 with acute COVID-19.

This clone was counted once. The CDR3 nucleotides read TGTGCCAGCAGTTACCAGAGACTTAATTCACCCCTCCACTTT. Its translation is CASSYQRLNSPLHF. The rearrangement uses TRBV6-5 and TRBJ1-6; the D is unclear. V dropped 2 bases and J dropped 6 bases, with 8 bases sitting between them. The V gene's germline CDR1 is MNHEY and CDR2 SVGAGI. This CDR3 region has 14 residues.

CDR3 nucleotide sequence: TGTGCCAGCAGCCGACAGGGGCTGGCTGGGCAGTACTTC. Amino acid sequence: CASSRQGLAGQYF. J is TRBJ2-7 and V is TRBV14; 8 nucleotides align to TRBD1. Germline lookup yields CDR1 SGHDN and CDR2 FVKESK. The CDR3 covers 13 residues. The V segment lost 4 bases and the J segment 9 bases; nucleotides outside the gene matches: 8.

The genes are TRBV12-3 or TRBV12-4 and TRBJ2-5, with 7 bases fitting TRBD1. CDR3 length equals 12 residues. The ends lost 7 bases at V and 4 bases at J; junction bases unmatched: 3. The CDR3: CASTRQGETQYF. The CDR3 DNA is TGTGCCAGCACCCGACAGGGAGAGACCCAGTACTTC.